These 16 T cell receptor beta chains were all obtained from the same sample, sequenced in a study of shared clonotypes between healthy human individuals. The protocol was immunoSEQ multiplex PCR, while the TCRdb copy is restricted to in-frame clones and leaves out a portion. The sample records some 690,000 clones, about 92% being singletons. Sequencing was performed on memory CD8+ T cells from PBMCs. Described subset: CD45RO+ cells pooled with CCR7-negative TemRA cells. The receptor set was obtained from a man younger than 30 in good health. Some clones in this sample may be carry-over from other donors' samples.

Here the CDR3 reads CASSDRGRTEAFF. CDR3 coding DNA: TGTGCCAGCAGTGACAGGGGGAGAACTGAAGCTTTCTTT. This sequence joins TRBV6-1 and TRBJ1-1, with TRBD1 matching over 7 bases. CDR3 length equals 13 residues. After removal of 3 bases from V and 5 bases from J, the junction contained 3 bases not matched to a gene. CDR1 is MNHNS, CDR2 SASEGT, per germline.

This clone appeared a single time. V and J are TRBV4-1 and TRBJ1-2, with no clear D. The length of the CDR3 is 13 residues. The V end lost 0 bases, the J end lost 8 bases, and 10 bases lay between the germline ends. Per the germline V gene, CDR1 is MGHRA and CDR2 is YSYEKL. The CDR3 DNA is TGCGCCAGCAGCCAAGATGGCGGGGAAGGCTACACCTTC. Translation gives CASSQDGGEGYTF.

This CDR3 reads CASSSGLATGYEQYF. CDR3 nucleotide sequence: TGTGCCAGCAGCTCGGGGCTAGCCACCGGGTACGAGCAGTACTTC. The chain couples TRBV11-2 to TRBJ2-7; D assignment may be TRBD1 or TRBD2 (5 bases each). The CDR3 is 15 residues long. CDR1 is SGHAT, CDR2 FQNNGV, per germline. The V gene lost 4 bases and the J gene lost 4 bases, with 17 bases spanning the gap.

V and J are TRBV27 and TRBJ2-2; D possibly uses TRBD1 or TRBD2 (6 bases each). Germline loops: CDR1 MNHEY, CDR2 SMNVEV (reference sequence). Trimming pared 2 bases from V and 5 bases from J, leaving 15 bases between. The CDR3 has 16 amino acids. Written as DNA, the CDR3 is TGTGCCAGCAGTTTAAGTCCGGGGGCGGGTACCGGGGAGCTGTTTTTT. Protein sequence: CASSLSPGAGTGELFF.

The J gene is TRBJ2-2, the V gene TRBV6-1; 8 positions match TRBD2. The trim removed 5 bases at V and 7 bases at J, leaving 9 bases unmatched. The CDR3 runs to 15 residues. Per germline, CDR1 MNHNS and CDR2 SASEGT. The CDR3 nucleotides read TGTGCCAGCAGTCCCACCGGGAGGGCCTACGGGGAGCTGTTTTTT. It specifies CASSPTGRAYGELFF.

The J gene is TRBJ1-1, the V gene TRBV4-1, with D hard to call. V dropped 4 bases and J dropped 1 base, with 13 bases sitting between them. This CDR3 has 15 amino acids. Germline-derived CDR1 and CDR2 are MGHRA and YSYEKL. CDR3 bases: TGCGCCAGCAGCCTCTCTAGCGGCCCGAACACTGAAGCTTTCTTT. This codes for CASSLSSGPNTEAFF.

The chain employs TRBV27 and TRBJ2-1; weak D call: TRBD2 (6 bases). Germline lookup yields CDR1 MNHEY and CDR2 SMNVEV (reference sequence). This CDR3 contains 15 residues. V shed 6 bases and J shed 7 bases, with 19 bases lying between them. The CDR3 loop reads CASRSTGTLYNEQFF. Here the CDR3 DNA reads TGTGCCAGCAGATCCACCGGGACTCTTTATAATGAGCAGTTCTTC.

This chain connects TRBV7-9 to TRBJ2-1; tentative D call: TRBD2 (5 bases). Trimming left V 4 bases short and J 0 bases short, with 16 bases between. This CDR3 contains 17 residues. CDR1 is SEHNR and CDR2 is FQNEAQ in the germline V gene (reference sequence). CDR3 amino acids: CASSSPLLGSSYNEQFF. CDR3 nucleotide sequence: TGTGCCAGCAGCTCCCCCTTGCTTGGGAGCTCCTACAATGAGCAGTTCTTC.

The chain uses TRBV7-9 and TRBJ2-7, with a tentative D call TRBD1 (6 bases). Germline CDR1 and CDR2: SEHNR and FQNEAQ (reference sequence). The CDR3 runs to 15 residues. Trimming cost V 5 bases and J 4 bases, with 18 bases left between them. The DNA for the CDR3 is TGTGCCAGCAGCGCGGCGAGGACAGTCGTGTACGAGCAGTACTTC. Amino acid sequence: CASSAARTVVYEQYF.

This chain uses TRBV19 with TRBJ1-1; D is unresolved. The CDR3 contains 13 residues. Germline CDR1 and CDR2: LNHDA and SQIVND (reference sequence). Trimming stripped 7 bases from V and 1 base from J, with 10 bases between. CDR3 sequence: CASTQRANTEAFF. CDR3 nucleotide sequence: TGTGCCAGTACCCAACGAGCGAACACTGAAGCTTTCTTT.

The CDR3 reads CASSKTGGPYEQYF. CDR3 sequence (DNA): TGTGCCAGCAGTAAGACGGGAGGGCCCTACGAGCAGTACTTC. J is TRBJ2-7 and V is TRBV28, with TRBD2 identical over 8 bases. V shed 5 bases and J 2 bases; nucleotides not matched to a gene: 5. Per the germline V gene, CDR1 is MDHEN and CDR2 is SYDVKM. The CDR3 loop spans 14 amino acids.

The V call is TRBV11-2, the J call TRBJ2-7; D may be TRBD1 or TRBD2 (5 bases each). Looked up from germline, CDR1 is SGHAT and CDR2 is FQNNGV. Deletions cut 5 bases from V and 2 bases from J, with 16 bases between. CDR3 size: 15 residues. The CDR3 coding sequence is TGTGCCAGCAGCCCACGGGACGGATGGACCTACGAGCAGTACTTC. Its translation: CASSPRDGWTYEQYF.

The rearrangement links TRBV5-4 to TRBJ2-3; 13 bases match TRBD2. The V gene end was trimmed by 4 bases and the J gene end by 7 bases; junction bases not matched to a gene: 18. CDR1 is SGHNT and CDR2 is YYREEE in the germline V gene (reference sequence). The CDR3 is 19 residues long. CDR3 nucleotide sequence: TGTGCCAGCAGCCCCGCGGTAGGACTAGCGGGAGACATTTTTAATACGCAGTATTTT. Protein product: CASSPAVGLAGDIFNTQYF.

The rearrangement links TRBV19 to TRBJ2-7; 8 nucleotides align to TRBD2. Germline lookup yields CDR1 LNHDA and CDR2 SQIVND (reference sequence). The CDR3 runs to 17 residues. V dropped 4 bases and J dropped 3; count of bases not matched to a gene: 14. CDR3 amino acids: CASSTLQPGLARYEQYF. CDR3 DNA sequence: TGTGCCAGTAGTACCCTCCAACCCGGACTAGCCCGCTACGAGCAGTACTTC.

The rearrangement links TRBV5-1 to TRBJ1-2; the D is unclear. This CDR3 has 12 amino acids. The V and J ends lost 4 bases and 6 bases respectively, with 10 bases between them. CDR1 is SGHRS, CDR2 YFSETQ, per germline. CDR3 in DNA: TGCGCCAGCAGCGGTCAGATTCATGGCTACACCTTC. Its protein product is CASSGQIHGYTF. Using reference TRBV5-1 and TRBJ1-2 for the parts outside the CDR3, the full variable domain is KAGVTQTPRYLIKTRGQQVTLSCSPISGHRSVSWYQQTPGQGLQFLFEYFSETQRNKGNFPGRFSGRQFSNSRSEMNVSTLELGDSALYLCASSGQIHGYTFGSGTRLTVV.

This rearrangement joins TRBV30 to TRBJ2-6; D uncertain. With 6 bases removed from V and 2 bases from J, the gap between germline ends came to 5 bases. Looked up from germline, CDR1 is GTSNPN and CDR2 is SVGIG (reference sequence). The CDR3 totals 12 residues. DNA of the CDR3: TGTGCCTGCAACACTGGGGCCAACGTCCTGACTTTC. It codes for CACNTGANVLTF.